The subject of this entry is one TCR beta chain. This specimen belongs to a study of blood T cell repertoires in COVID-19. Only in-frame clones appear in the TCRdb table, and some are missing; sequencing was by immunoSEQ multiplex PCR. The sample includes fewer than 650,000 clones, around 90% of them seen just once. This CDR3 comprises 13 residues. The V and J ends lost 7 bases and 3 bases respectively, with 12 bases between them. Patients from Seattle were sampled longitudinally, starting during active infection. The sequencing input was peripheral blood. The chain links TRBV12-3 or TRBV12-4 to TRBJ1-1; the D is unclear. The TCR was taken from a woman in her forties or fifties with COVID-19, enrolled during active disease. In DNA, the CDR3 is TGTGCCAGCACTCAAAGGACTTACACTGAAGCTTTCTTT. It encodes CASTQRTYTEAFF.